These 21 T cell receptor beta chains were sequenced from one sample in a study of blood T cell repertoires in COVID-19. Repertoires were generated with immunoSEQ multiplex PCR, while TCRdb's copy carries only in-frame clones and drops some. The sample has some 250,000 clones, around 85% seen once. The specimen was peripheral blood. All receptors come from a woman in her twenties or thirties who had recovered from COVID-19.

The chain has TRBV5-5 and TRBJ2-2; weak D call: TRBD1 (6 bases). There are 17 residues in the CDR3. Germline V gives CDR1 SGHKS, CDR2 YYEKEE (reference sequence). Trimming left V 2 bases short and J 3 bases short, with 17 bases between. The CDR3 DNA sequence: TGTGCCAGCAGCTTTTCCGACAGGACGCGGGACACCGGGGAGCTGTTTTTT. Its translation: CASSFSDRTRDTGELFF.

This chain uses TRBV20-1 with TRBJ2-5; the match to TRBD1 covers 7 bases. The CDR3 totals 13 residues. J lost 2 bases, V lost 3 bases, and 3 bases had no gene match. Germline loops: CDR1 DFQATT, CDR2 SNEGSKA (reference sequence). CDR3 residues: CSASARGQETQYF. CDR3 DNA sequence: TGCAGTGCTAGTGCCAGGGGGCAAGAGACCCAGTACTTC.

The V gene is TRBV15, the J gene TRBJ1-2, with D unresolved. V was shortened by 7 bases and J by 4 bases, with 13 bases between the two germline ends. The CDR3 sequence is 13 residues long. Germline loops: CDR1 LNHNV, CDR2 YYDKDF (reference sequence). The CDR3: CATNVWGGYGYTF. The CDR3 DNA reads as TGTGCCACCAATGTATGGGGAGGCTATGGCTACACCTTC.

V is TRBV27 and J is TRBJ2-3, with 11 bases that match TRBD2. This CDR3 spans 17 amino acids. The J segment lost 0 bases and the V segment lost 2 bases, leaving 4 bases of the junction unmatched. CDR1 and CDR2 from the germline V gene are MNHEY and SMNVEV (reference sequence). CDR3 nucleotides: TGTGCCAGCAGTTTAGGGGCTAGCGGGGGGAGCACAGATACGCAGTATTTT. Protein product: CASSLGASGGSTDTQYF.

The chain combines TRBV6-5 with TRBJ2-5; TRBD1 is a possible D gene (5 bases). The germline gives CDR1 MNHEY, CDR2 SVGAGI. V shed 4 bases and J shed 1 base, with 16 bases lying between them. This CDR3 spans 16 amino acids. Written as DNA, the CDR3 is TGTGCCAGCAGTTTCTCCCGCCGGACAAGCCAAGAGACCCAGTACTTC. Translation gives CASSFSRRTSQETQYF.

The CDR3 nucleotides read TGTGCCAGCACTGTGGCAGGCTCCTACGAGCAGTACTTC. Protein product: CASTVAGSYEQYF. This chain connects TRBV28 to TRBJ2-7, with D unresolved. The CDR3 extends over 13 amino acids. The V and J ends lost 7 bases and 0 bases respectively, with 10 bases between them. CDR1 and CDR2 from the germline V gene are MDHEN and SYDVKM.

The chain carries TRBV5-1 and TRBJ2-5; D unresolved. The V end lost 0 bases, the J end lost 3 bases, and 9 bases lay between the germline ends. This CDR3 comprises 14 residues. Germline assignment: CDR1 SGHRS and CDR2 YFSETQ. CDR3 region: CASSLDPIEETQYF. In DNA, the CDR3 is TGCGCCAGCAGCTTGGATCCTATTGAAGAGACCCAGTACTTC.

V and J are TRBV7-3 and TRBJ2-5; TRBD2 might be the D (6 bases). With 0 bases removed from V and 5 bases from J, the gap between germline ends came to 10 bases. The CDR3 loop spans 14 amino acids. CDR1 SGHTA and CDR2 FQGTGA come from the germline V gene. Here the CDR3 DNA reads TGTGCCAGCAGCTTAACCGGGACTGGGGAGACCCAGTACTTC. Translating it yields CASSLTGTGETQYF.

The rearrangement links TRBV4-2 to TRBJ1-1, with a possible D match to TRBD1 (5 bases). Germline CDR1 reads LGHNA; CDR2 reads YNFKEQ. Trimming took off 2 bases at V and 0 bases at J, with 16 bases between the two ends. CDR3 length equals 17 residues. The CDR3, as DNA: TGTGCCAGCAGCCAATCAGGAGGCGGGACCCTGAACACTGAAGCTTTCTTT. As protein: CASSQSGGGTLNTEAFF.

The DNA for the CDR3 is TGTGCCAGCAGCGGGGCCACAGGTCCACCTTACCAAGAGACCCAGTACTTC. Translated, it gives CASSGATGPPYQETQYF. The chain has TRBV5-6 and TRBJ2-5, with D tentatively TRBD1 (5 bases). The CDR3 loop spans 17 amino acids. Germline-derived CDR1 and CDR2 are SGHDT and YYEEEE. V was shortened by 4 bases and J by 0 bases, with 19 bases between the two germline ends.

This clone turned up a few times. The chain joins TRBV7-9 to TRBJ1-2, with a weak D call TRBD1 (6 bases). Germline V gene lookup returns CDR1 SEHNR and CDR2 FQNEAQ (reference sequence). CDR3 length equals 16 residues. The ends were cut back, 1 base at V and 4 bases at J, with 16 bases in the middle. CDR3 protein: CASSLGVDSPIYGYTF. The CDR3, as DNA: TGTGCCAGCAGCTTAGGGGTGGACAGCCCCATCTATGGCTACACCTTC.

This clone was counted a single time. The chain is built from TRBV14 and TRBJ1-1; D uncertain. Per germline, CDR1 SGHDN and CDR2 FVKESK. This CDR3 is 14 amino acids long. V lost 2 bases and J 1 base, leaving 8 bases between the germline ends. CDR3 protein: CASSQPDTNTEAFF. The DNA for the CDR3 is TGTGCCAGCAGCCAACCTGACACGAACACTGAAGCTTTCTTT.

V is TRBV3-1 (or the pseudogene TRBV3-2) and J is TRBJ2-5, with TRBD1 matching 9 bases. CDR3 length: 17 amino acids. Germline V gene lookup returns CDR1 LGHDT and CDR2 YNNKEL (reference sequence). Losses at the gene ends were 0 bases for V and 1 base for J; bases not matched to a gene: 6. The CDR3 region is CASSQEGTGIIQETQYF. CDR3 DNA: TGTGCCAGCAGCCAAGAAGGGACAGGGATCATCCAAGAGACCCAGTACTTC.

This clone was observed a single time. The rearrangement joins TRBV18 to TRBJ2-7; TRBD2 is a possible D gene (7 bases). This CDR3 has 15 residues. Trimming stripped 1 base from V and 2 bases from J, with 12 bases between. The germline CDR1 and CDR2 sequences are KGHSH and LQKENI. CDR3 sequence: CASSPLRGAAYEQYF. The CDR3 region has the DNA TGTGCCAGCTCACCACTCCGGGGGGCAGCCTACGAGCAGTACTTC.

The J gene is TRBJ2-7, the V gene TRBV29-1, with D tentatively TRBD2 (6 bases). Germline assignment: CDR1 SQVTM and CDR2 ANQGSEA. The V and J ends lost 7 bases and 5 bases respectively, with 18 bases between them. The CDR3 length is 13 residues. The CDR3 coding sequence is TGCAGCGCCCGGGACTCTAAGGTCCACGAGCAGTACTTC. Amino acid sequence: CSARDSKVHEQYF.

The chain links TRBV21-1 to TRBJ1-1. TRBV21-1 is recorded as a pseudogene. This CDR3 has 15 amino acids. DNA for the CDR3: TGTGCCAGCAGCAAAGCGGGTCGCGGGAACACTGAAGCTTTCTTT. Protein: CASSKAGRGNTEAFF.

The genes are TRBV12-5 and TRBJ2-1; possible D gene TRBD2, 7 bases. Trimming cost V 7 bases and J 10 bases, with 23 bases left between them. The CDR3 has 15 residues. Germline CDR1 LGHNT, CDR2 FRNRAP. CDR3: CASAPSTGGDREQFF. The CDR3 coding sequence is TGTGCTAGTGCCCCCTCGACGGGGGGTGACAGGGAGCAGTTCTTC.

The rearrangement joins TRBV20-1 to TRBJ2-5; 11 bases are a match to TRBD2. Per the germline V gene, CDR1 is DFQATT and CDR2 is SNEGSKA (reference sequence). The CDR3 has 15 residues. V lost 3 bases, J lost 5 bases, and 8 bases stayed unmatched. The CDR3 loop reads CSASDSGGAWETQYF. Written as DNA, the CDR3 is TGCAGTGCTAGTGATAGCGGGGGGGCCTGGGAGACCCAGTACTTC.

The rearrangement links TRBV3-1 (or the pseudogene TRBV3-2) to TRBJ1-2; D not certain. The V gene lost 3 bases and the J gene lost 0 bases, with 8 bases spanning the gap. The CDR3 is made up of 14 amino acids. Germline-derived CDR1 and CDR2 are LGHDT and YNNKEL (reference sequence). CDR3 loop: CASSHFIANYGYTF. For the CDR3, the DNA is TGTGCCAGCAGCCATTTTATAGCTAACTATGGCTACACCTTC.

The chain links TRBV30 to TRBJ1-1; no reliable D call. V shed 4 bases and J shed 1 base, with 10 bases lying between them. The CDR3 is 13 amino acids. Per germline, CDR1 GTSNPN and CDR2 SVGIG (reference sequence). DNA of the CDR3: TGTGCCTGGATGGGCCAATCGAACACTGAAGCTTTCTTT. Its protein is CAWMGQSNTEAFF.

This clone turned up a few times. V and J are TRBV19 and TRBJ1-1; D is uncertain. The CDR3 extends over 13 amino acids. Per the germline V gene, CDR1 is LNHDA and CDR2 is SQIVND (reference sequence). V shed 4 bases and J shed 4 bases, with 10 bases lying between them. CDR3 DNA: TGTGCCAGTAGTAGTGCGGTTGGCACTGAAGCTTTCTTT. Translating it yields CASSSAVGTEAFF.